The T cell receptor (beta chain) described here comes from a study of blood T cell repertoires in COVID-19. The V and J ends lost 1 base and 2 bases, in that order; junction bases with no gene match: 7. Germline CDR1 SGHDT, CDR2 YYEEEE. The CDR3 has 17 residues. Clones were read by immunoSEQ multiplex PCR, and TCRdb kept only the in-frame ones, dropping some. The table lists about 220,000 clones, 82% of them singletons. Sequencing was performed on peripheral blood. The TCR sequence derives from a woman aged 80 or older with acute or convalescent COVID-19. The V gene is TRBV5-6, the J gene TRBJ2-5, with 11 bases fitting TRBD2. The CDR3, as DNA: TGTGCCAGCAGCTTGAGACTAGCGGGGAGCTCACAAGAGACCCAGTACTTC. This encodes CASSLRLAGSSQETQYF. Filled out from reference TRBV5-6 and TRBJ2-5, the complete variable domain reads DAGVTQSPTHLIKTRGQQVTLRCSPKSGHDTVSWYQQALGQGPQFIFQYYEEEERQRGNFPDRFSGHQFPNYSSELNVNALLLGDSALYLCASSLRLAGSSQETQYFGPGTRLLVL.